The 14 T cell receptor beta chains listed next were all sequenced from one sample in a study of tumor-infiltrating lymphocytes in oesophageal squamous cell carcinoma. TCRdb reanalysed the PCR reads using MiXCR and keeps one entry per CDR3 protein. The repertoire consists of about 15,000 distinct CDR3 sequences, with about 50% occurring once and the leading ten covering more than 15%. The sequencing sample was made of esophageal tumor tissue. The origin of the receptors is a male donor with esophageal squamous cell carcinoma.

The chain is built from TRBV6-1 and TRBJ2-3; the D gene is possibly TRBD2 (5 bases). The CDR3 covers 15 residues. Looked up from germline, CDR1 is MNHNS and CDR2 is SASEGT. Trimming stripped 5 bases from V and 5 bases from J, with 17 bases between. CDR3 region: CASSYPPEGRDTQYF. The CDR3, as DNA: TGTGCCAGCAGTTACCCGCCTGAAGGGAGAGATACGCAGTATTTT.

In the case of this clonotype: One end of the junction fails to match germline, which may point to a read error. J is TRBJ2-1 and V is TRBV10-3, with unresolved D. The germline CDR1 and CDR2 sequences are ENHRY and SYGVKD. The CDR3 covers 12 residues. CDR3 coding DNA: TGTGCCATTACGGATCTGGGTTCACCCCTCCACTTC. It codes for CAITDLGSPLHF.

There are a few counts of this clonotype. CDR3 nucleotides: TGTGCCAGCAGCTCCCAACTAGCGGGAGAAGGTAACATTCAGTACTTC. Translation: CASSSQLAGEGNIQYF. This rearrangement joins TRBV7-2 to TRBJ2-4; TRBD2 aligns across 11 bases. Germline CDR1 reads SGHTA; CDR2 reads FQGNSA. Trimming cost V 4 bases and J 7 bases; bases outside gene matches: 9. The CDR3 sequence is 16 residues long. Looking up the rest from reference TRBV7-2 and TRBJ2-4 gives the full variable domain: GAGVSQSPSNKVTEKGKDVELRCDPISGHTALYWYRQSLGQGLEFLIYFQGNSAPDKSGLPSDRFSAERTGGSVSTLTIQRTQQEDSAVYLCASSSQLAGEGNIQYFGAGTRLSVL.

The chain has TRBV7-3 and TRBJ2-5; D is possibly TRBD1 (6 bases). The J call may be in error: the DNA end matches TRBJ2-3 better. This CDR3 has 16 amino acids. CDR1 is SGHTA and CDR2 is FQGTGA in the germline V gene. CDR3 bases: TGTGCCAGCAGCTTACAGGGGCGAGGAGGCACAGATACGCAGTATTTT. It encodes CASSLQGRGGTDTQYF.

In its sample, this clonotype is medium-sized. This chain uses TRBV5-1 with TRBJ2-6, with D possibly being TRBD1 (5 bases). The CDR3 contains 14 residues. The V end was cut by 0 bases, the J end by 6 bases, with 7 bases between. The V gene's germline CDR1 is SGHRS and CDR2 YFSETQ. CDR3 loop: CASSLEQVANVLTF. The CDR3 bases are TGCGCCAGCAGCTTGGAACAGGTGGCCAACGTCCTGACTTTC.

This chain links TRBV7-6 with TRBJ2-1; perhaps TRBD2 as D (5 bases). The V gene lost 2 bases and the J gene lost 10 bases, with 15 bases spanning the gap. The CDR3 length is 14 residues. Looked up from germline, CDR1 is SGHVS and CDR2 is FNYEAQ. CDR3 nucleotide sequence: TGTGCCAGCAGCTTATCCTCGGAGTGGAGGGAGCAGTTCTTC. Translated, it gives CASSLSSEWREQFF.

This clonotype was seen only a few times. V and J are TRBV7-9 and TRBJ2-7; 12 nucleotides line up with TRBD2. Gene TRBJ2-1 matches the end of the DNA better, so the J call may be wrong. The germline CDR1 and CDR2 sequences are SEHNR and FQNEAQ (reference sequence). The CDR3 is made up of 19 amino acids. The CDR3 loop reads CASSLYGLAGPEGGNEQFF. CDR3 DNA: TGTGCCAGCAGCTTATATGGACTAGCGGGACCCGAGGGAGGGAATGAGCAGTTCTTC.

This clonotype was detected many times. DNA for the CDR3: TGCGCCAGCAGCCAAGATTTAGGGGGTAAAGTCACTGGGGCCAACGTCCTGACTTTC. Protein: CASSQDLGGKVTGANVLTF. The J gene is TRBJ2-6, the V gene TRBV4-1; D perhaps matches TRBD1 (6 bases). Trimming removed 0 bases at V and 2 bases at J, with 17 bases between. The CDR3 is made up of 19 amino acids. Germline lookup yields CDR1 MGHRA and CDR2 YSYEKL.

About this clonotype itself: This sequence may be a read error, since a much larger clone differs from it by one base. The chain employs TRBV19 and TRBJ1-4, with D possibly being TRBD1 (6 bases). Germline values: CDR1 LNHDA, CDR2 SQIVND (reference sequence). Trimming took off 9 bases at V and 16 bases at J, with 27 bases between the two ends. The CDR3 is 14 amino acids. The CDR3 sequence: CASRLAGHTDTQFF. In DNA, the CDR3 is TGTGCCAGCCGACTAGCGGGACACACAGATACGCAGTTTTTT.

This clonotype occurred many times. This chain uses TRBV10-2 with TRBJ1-2; 8 bases map to TRBD1. This CDR3 has 19 residues. Germline V gives CDR1 WSHSY, CDR2 SAAADI. Trimming at V came to 5 bases and at J to 6 bases, leaving 23 bases not matched to a gene. The CDR3, as DNA: TGCGCCAGCAGTACCTTGGCTGGAGACAGGGGTCTTACTCGGGATGGCTACACCTTC. It is translated as CASSTLAGDRGLTRDGYTF.

By frequency in the sample, this clonotype is medium-sized. The rearrangement joins TRBV12-3 or TRBV12-4 to TRBJ2-7; 10 nucleotides align to TRBD1. There are 15 residues in the CDR3. V was clipped by 6 bases and J by 3 bases; unmatched bases: 8. The CDR3: CASRRTGGFNYEQYF. CDR3 DNA sequence: TGTGCCAGCAGGCGGACAGGGGGTTTCAACTACGAGCAGTACTTC.

V gene TRBV7-6 combines with J gene TRBJ1-1; D ambiguous. Germline V CDR1 and CDR2: SGHVS, FNYEAQ. This CDR3 region has 14 residues. V was shortened by 0 bases and J by 2 bases, with 7 bases between the two germline ends. CDR3 sequence (DNA): TGTGCCAGCAGCTTAGCGGGCTACAACACTGAAGCTTTCTTT. This codes for CASSLAGYNTEAFF.

This chain uses TRBV7-2 with TRBJ2-6; D gene unclear. The J call could be wrong; TRBJ2-7 is a better fit for the DNA end. In germline, CDR1 is SGHTA, CDR2 FQGNSA. The CDR3 is 13 residues long. Here the CDR3 reads CASRAPAAYEQYF. The CDR3 DNA sequence: TGTGCCAGCAGGGCGCCGGCCGCCTACGAGCAGTACTTC.

A few counts support this clonotype. Here the CDR3 reads CASMRFLGETQYF. The CDR3 nucleotides read TGTGCCAGCATGCGGTTCTTAGGAGAGACCCAGTACTTC. This rearrangement joins TRBV12-3 or TRBV12-4 to TRBJ2-5, with D hard to call. The CDR3 spans 13 residues. Trimming pared 7 bases from V and 4 bases from J, leaving 13 bases between.